Sequencing of this TCR beta chain was carried out in a study of T cell repertoires in aging, cancer and after chemotherapy. Study results and caveats: The repertoire data cannot show anything about immunological memory following chemotherapy.

TCR beta rearrangements were amplified from peripheral blood genomic DNA. On this clonotype: Its target is not known.

Multiplex touch-down PCR with TRB-A/B primers amplified rearranged V-D-J TRB sequences. One entry per CDR3 protein, called by TCRdb with MiXCR from the multiplex PCR reads. The sample carries roughly 4,000 distinct CDR3 sequences, under 35% recorded once. The sequenced material came from blood. The clonotype was recovered from a human donor in good health.

CDR3 region: CASSFAGPTDTQYF. CDR3 sequence (DNA): TGTGCCAGCAGCTTCGCGGGCCCCACAGATACGCAGTATTTT. V and J are TRBV11-2 and TRBJ2-3, with D perhaps matching TRBD2 (5 bases). The germline V and J ends were trimmed by 3 bases and 2 bases, with 9 bases remaining between them. This CDR3 contains 14 residues. Germline CDR1 SGHAT, CDR2 FQNNGV.